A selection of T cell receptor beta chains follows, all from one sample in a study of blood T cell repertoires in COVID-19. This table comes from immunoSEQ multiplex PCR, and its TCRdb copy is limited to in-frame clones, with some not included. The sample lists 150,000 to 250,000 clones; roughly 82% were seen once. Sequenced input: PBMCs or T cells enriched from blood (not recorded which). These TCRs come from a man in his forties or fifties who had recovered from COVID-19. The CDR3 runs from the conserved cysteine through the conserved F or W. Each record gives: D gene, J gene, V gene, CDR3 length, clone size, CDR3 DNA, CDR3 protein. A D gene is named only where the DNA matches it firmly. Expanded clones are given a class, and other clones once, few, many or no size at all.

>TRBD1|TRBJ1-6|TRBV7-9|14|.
TGTGCCAGCAGTGCGGACAGGGGGACCTCACCCCTCCACTTT
CASSADRGTSPLHF
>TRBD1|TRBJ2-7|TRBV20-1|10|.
TGCAGTCAGGGGGACTACGAGCAGTACTTC
CSQGDYEQYF
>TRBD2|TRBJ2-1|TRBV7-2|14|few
TGTGCCAATCCACCGGGACTAGCGGACAATGAGCAGTTCTTC
CANPPGLADNEQFF
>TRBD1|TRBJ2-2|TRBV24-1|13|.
TGTGCCACCAAACAGGCAGGGGGCGGGGAGCTGTTTTTT
CATKQAGGGELFF
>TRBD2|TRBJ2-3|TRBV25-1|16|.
TGTGCCAGCAGTGAGGGGACTAGCGGGAGGACAGATACGCAGTATTTT
CASSEGTSGRTDTQYF
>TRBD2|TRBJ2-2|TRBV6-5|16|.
TGTGCCAGCAGTTACGCGGGACTAGCGGTCGTCGGGGAGCTGTTTTTT
CASSYAGLAVVGELFF
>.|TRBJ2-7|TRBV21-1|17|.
TGTGCCAGCAGGGAAAGGCCCGCAGCGGGAGGGCTCGACGAGCAGTACTTC
CASRERPAAGGLDEQYF
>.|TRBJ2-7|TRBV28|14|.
TGTGCCAGCAGGTCCCAGCGGAGCTCCTACGAGCAGTACTTC
CASRSQRSSYEQYF
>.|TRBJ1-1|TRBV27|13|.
TGTGCCAGCAGTTTAGGACAGCTCACTGAAGCTTTCTTT
CASSLGQLTEAFF
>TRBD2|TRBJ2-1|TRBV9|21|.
TGTGCCAGCAGCGTAAATCTCGAGGCCCCAAGCGGGAGTGGGTCCTACAATGAGCAGTTCTTC
CASSVNLEAPSGSGSYNEQFF
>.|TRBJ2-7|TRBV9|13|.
TGTGCCAGCAGCGCAAATACAGGTAGCGAGCAGTACTTC
CASSANTGSEQYF
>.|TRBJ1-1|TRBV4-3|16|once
TGCGCCAGCAGCCAGGGGCGGAACCGAGTGAACACTGAAGCTTTCTTT
CASSQGRNRVNTEAFF
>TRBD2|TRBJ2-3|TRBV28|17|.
TGTGCCAGCGGCTCCGGGACTAGCGGGAGAGGGGGAGATACGCAGTATTTT
CASGSGTSGRGGDTQYF
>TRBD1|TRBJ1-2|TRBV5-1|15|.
TGCGCCAGCAGCCCCGTGACAGGGACAGGCTTTGGCTACACCTTC
CASSPVTGTGFGYTF
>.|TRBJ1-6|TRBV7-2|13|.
TGTGCCAGCAGCCTTTTGACAGATTCACCCCTCCACTTT
CASSLLTDSPLHF
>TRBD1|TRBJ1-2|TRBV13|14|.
TGTGCCAGCAGCGAAGGGACAGGGGGCTATGGCTACACCTTC
CASSEGTGGYGYTF
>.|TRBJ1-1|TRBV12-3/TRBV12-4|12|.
TGTGCCAGCAGTCGTCAGGACACTGAAGCTTTCTTT
CASSRQDTEAFF
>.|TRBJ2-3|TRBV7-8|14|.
TGTGCCAGCAGCTTCCCCGCCCGGGGAGATACGCAGTATTTT
CASSFPARGDTQYF
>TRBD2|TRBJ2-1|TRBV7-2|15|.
TGTGCCAGCAGCTTAGGCAGCGGGAGTTACAATGAGCAGTTCTTC
CASSLGSGSYNEQFF
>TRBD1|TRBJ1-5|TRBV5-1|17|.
TGCGCCAGCAGCGCAACCGGGACAGGGGGTTTAGAGCAGCCCCAGCATTTT
CASSATGTGGLEQPQHF
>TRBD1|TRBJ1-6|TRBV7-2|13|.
TGTGCCAGCAGCACCACAGGGGCCTCACCCCTCCACTTT
CASSTTGASPLHF
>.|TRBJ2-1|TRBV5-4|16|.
TGTGCCAGCAGCTTGATATCTGGCAGGTCTCACAATGAGCAGTTCTTC
CASSLISGRSHNEQFF
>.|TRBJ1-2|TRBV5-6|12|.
TGTGCCAGCAGCTTGTCAGGGGATGGCTACACCTTC
CASSLSGDGYTF
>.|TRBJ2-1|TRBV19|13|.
TGTGCCAGTAGTATGAGGGTTTGGAATGAGCAGTTCTTC
CASSMRVWNEQFF